This TCR beta chain appears in the sequencing data of a study of Ad26.COV2.S vaccination and SARS-CoV-2 variants (dated by TCRdb to the early 2020s). Turning to the overall study: Donors in the vaccine arm were drawn from COV1001, a multicentre, randomized, double-blind, placebo-controlled phase I-IIa trial testing Ad26.COV2.S in healthy adults. Ad26.COV2.S was administered intramuscularly at a dose of 5x10^10 or 1x10^11 viral particles, either as one shot or as two shots given 56 days apart. Sequencing of the TCRbeta repertoire served to evaluate the specificity and breadth of SARS-CoV-2-reactive T cell receptors following Ad26.COV2.S vaccination. A total of roughly 30 samples were included in the TCR-sequenced set, comprising around 20 Ad26.COV2.S vaccine recipients, 5 placebo recipients and 8 SARS-CoV-2 convalescent individuals. Participants in the trial were split at random into five groups of five each, receiving low-dose or high-dose Ad26.COV2.S once or twice, or else placebo on both occasions. Investigators did not know the trial group allocation while performing experiments and assessing outcomes.

Reading from cysteine to phenylalanine, the CDR3 counts 16 amino acids. The entry retains the CDR3 DNA only, 48 bases that are in frame from base 1. The germline V gene (reference sequence) supplies CDR1 SEHNR and CDR2 FQNEAQ. The germline V end is reduced by 5 bases and the J end by 5 bases; junction bases left unmatched: 11. Overall study results and their limits: After vaccination, substantial breadth of spike-specific CD8+ and CD4+ T cell responses was reported. The authors noted that total T cell responses may have been underestimated by the TCR breadth and depth analyses. Non-spike TCR breadth was comparable between vaccine and placebo recipients, consistent with the vaccine containing only spike. Ad26.COV2.S recipients had higher spike-specific TCR breadth than placebo recipients (P = 0.0014). The study was not powered to compare responses between vaccine doses or regimens.

TCRbeta CDR3 regions were sequenced with the immunoSEQ Assay. After extraction, genomic DNA underwent amplification by bias-controlled multiplex PCR, followed by high-throughput sequencing. In the paper's pipeline: Collapsing and filtering of sequences were performed to quantify the absolute abundance of each unique TCRbeta CDR3 region. T cell fraction was estimated by normalizing TCRbeta template counts to usable DNA, which was measured by amplifying reference genes present in all nucleated cells. Repertoire TCRs were annotated as SARS-CoV-2-specific when V gene, CDR3 amino acid sequence and J gene were exactly matched to a known reactive TCR set. The reference SARS-CoV-2 TCR set was derived from MIRA and filtered for enrichment in COVID-19-positive ImmuneCODE repertoires, a step that removed public or cross-reactive TCRs. Using the MIRA antigens, annotated TCRs were further analysed by specific ORF or by position within an ORF. Breadth was defined as the number of annotated unique rearrangements divided by the total number of unique productive rearrangements, and depth was defined as the summed frequency of the annotated unique rearrangements. Two-sided Wilcoxon rank-sum tests were used to compare TCR breadth between groups. In TCRdb, the immuneACCESS table is reduced to in-frame sequences with V and J assigned. These tables do not hold every clone; where another copy was compared, an unresolved V gene accounts for under half, and the others remain unexplained. The DNA was the basis for D and trimming; V, J and clone size are from that table. Across this sample there are roughly 270,000 clones, with about 90% seen only once. The ten largest clones capture less than 3.5% of the sample.

About this clone: Its antigen is not yet known. Base qualities are not provided; no much larger clone lies one nucleotide away.

The treatment or condition label, read with the paper, signifies: around 19 received Ad26.COV2.S at low or high dose, single or two shots; roughly 5 received placebo; per-sample allocation not given. Repertoires of vaccine and placebo recipients were sequenced from samples collected on day 63 after the first injection. Cohort 1b enrolled around 24 adults aged 18-55 years at a single site in Boston, USA, between 29 July and 7 August 2020. As a vaccine, Ad26.COV2.S was a replication-incompetent adenovirus type 26 vector that expressed a prefusion-stabilized SARS-CoV-2 spike protein derived from the original Wuhan strain.

The V and J genes are TRBV7-9 and TRBJ1-5; TRBD1 agrees with 8 junctional bases. The specimen comprised peripheral blood, sampled in a trial of Ad26.COV2.S vaccine versus placebo. This clonotype was sampled from a person aged 18-60 years who received the Ad26.COV2.S COVID-19 vaccine or a placebo. In nucleotides, the sequence is TGTGCCAGCAGCACTCCGCCGACAGGGGCCGATCAGCCCCAGCATTTT. This encodes CASSTPPTGADQPQHF.